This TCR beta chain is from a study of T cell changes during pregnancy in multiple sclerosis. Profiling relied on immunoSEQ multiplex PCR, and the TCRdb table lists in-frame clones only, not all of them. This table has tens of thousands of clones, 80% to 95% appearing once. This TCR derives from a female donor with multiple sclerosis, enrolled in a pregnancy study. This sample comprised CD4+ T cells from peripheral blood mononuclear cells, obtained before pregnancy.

The CDR3 sequence is CASSIDRVAEAFF. The CDR3 DNA is TGTGCCAGTAGTATAGATCGGGTCGCTGAAGCTTTCTTT. The rearrangement links TRBV19 to TRBJ1-1; D remains ambiguous. CDR1 LNHDA and CDR2 SQIVND come from the germline V gene (reference sequence). V lost 0 bases to trimming and J lost 6 bases, with 8 bases between them. CDR3 size: 13 residues.